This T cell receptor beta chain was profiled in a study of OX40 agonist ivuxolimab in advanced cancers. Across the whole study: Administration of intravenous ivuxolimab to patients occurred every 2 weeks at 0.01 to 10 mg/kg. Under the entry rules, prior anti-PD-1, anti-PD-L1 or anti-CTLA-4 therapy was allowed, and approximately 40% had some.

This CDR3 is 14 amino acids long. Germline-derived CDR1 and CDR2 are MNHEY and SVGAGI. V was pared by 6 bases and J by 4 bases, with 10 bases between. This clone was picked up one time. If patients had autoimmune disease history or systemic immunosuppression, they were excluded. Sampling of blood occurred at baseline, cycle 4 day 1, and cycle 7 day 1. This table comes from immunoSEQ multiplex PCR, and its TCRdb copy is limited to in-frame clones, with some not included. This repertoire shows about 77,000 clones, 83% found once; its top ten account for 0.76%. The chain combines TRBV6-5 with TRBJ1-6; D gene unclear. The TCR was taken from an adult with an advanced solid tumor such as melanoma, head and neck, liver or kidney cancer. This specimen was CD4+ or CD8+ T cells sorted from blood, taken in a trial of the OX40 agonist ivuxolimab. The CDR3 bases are TGTGCCAGCAGCCCAGTAGCTTATAATTCACCCCTCCACTTT. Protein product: CASSPVAYNSPLHF.